One sample yielded the 21 T cell receptor beta chains listed below, sequenced in a study of cytomegalovirus exposure and HLA in healthy donors. The PCR was carried out with 60 Vbeta primers and 13 Jbeta primers. Method: immunoSEQ multiplex PCR; TCRdb's copy keeps in-frame clones and lacks some. The sample lists some 99,000 clones, roughly three quarters seen once, with roughly 7.1% in the top ten. The specimen was PBMCs. These receptors were taken from a female donor in good health and CMV-seronegative.

Here the CDR3 DNA reads TGTGCCAGCAGTGAACCGGGACAGGGGGATGAGCAGTTCTTC. Translating it yields CASSEPGQGDEQFF. This sequence joins TRBV2 and TRBJ2-1; 11 bases are shared with TRBD1. J gave up 8 bases and V 2 bases, and 2 bases lay outside the gene matches. This CDR3 spans 14 amino acids. From germline, CDR1 is SNHLY and CDR2 FYNNEI.

The genes are TRBV9 and TRBJ2-1; 16 nucleotides align to TRBD2. Germline V lookup: CDR1 SGDLS, CDR2 YYNGEE. Losses at the gene ends were 0 bases for V and 5 bases for J; bases not matched to a gene: 17. The CDR3 has 22 amino acids. This chain's CDR3 is CASSVATRSGTSGRVRHNEQFF. CDR3 DNA: TGTGCCAGCAGCGTAGCTACGAGGAGCGGGACTAGCGGGAGGGTTCGCCACAATGAGCAGTTCTTC.

The gene calls are TRBV2 and TRBJ2-6, with TRBD2 identical over 7 bases. Looked up from germline, CDR1 is SNHLY and CDR2 is FYNNEI. The CDR3 spans 16 residues. J gave up 0 bases and V 11 bases, and 10 bases lay outside the gene matches. The CDR3 loop reads CASSQGGGSGANVLTF. The CDR3 DNA reads as TGTGCCTCTTCTCAGGGCGGGGGCTCTGGGGCCAACGTCCTGACTTTC.

The chain joins TRBV19 to TRBJ2-3; D is ambiguous. Per the germline V gene, CDR1 is LNHDA and CDR2 is SQIVND (reference sequence). The CDR3 extends over 11 amino acids. V was clipped by 6 bases and J by 2 bases, with 3 bases between them. DNA for the CDR3: TGTGCCAGTAGCAACACAGATACGCAGTATTTT. This translates into CASSNTDTQYF.

V and J are TRBV5-1 and TRBJ2-6; D gene unclear. The germline gives CDR1 SGHRS, CDR2 YFSETQ. The CDR3 has 14 residues. With 6 bases removed from V and 0 bases from J, the gap between germline ends came to 7 bases. CDR3 bases: TGCGCCAGCACGCTGGCCTCTGGGGCCAACGTCCTGACTTTC. This translates into CASTLASGANVLTF.

This clone appeared a single time. J is TRBJ2-1 and V is TRBV6-1; 10 bases are shared with TRBD2. The germline V gene has CDR1 MNHNS and CDR2 SASEGT. This CDR3 comprises 15 residues. J gave up 9 bases and V 5 bases, and 10 bases lay outside the gene matches. CDR3 DNA: TGTGCCAGCAGTCTGGCTAGCGGGGGATTTGGTGAGCAGTTCTTC. Amino acids: CASSLASGGFGEQFF.

CDR3 amino acids: CASSYGGFTDTQYF. The CDR3 coding sequence is TGTGCCAGCAGTTACGGCGGTTTCACAGATACGCAGTATTTT. The V and J genes are TRBV6-5 and TRBJ2-3; D remains unclear. V was cut by 2 bases and J by 2 bases, with 8 bases left in between. The CDR3 extends over 14 amino acids. Germline V gene sequence: CDR1 MNHEY, CDR2 SVGAGI.

V gene TRBV7-3 combines with J gene TRBJ2-5; tentatively, D is TRBD2 (6 bases). The assigned J gene may be wrong: the sequence end matches TRBJ2-7 better. The CDR3 is 14 amino acids. Per the germline V gene, CDR1 is SGHTA and CDR2 is FQGTGA. CDR3 loop: CASSVGGRLYEQYF. The CDR3 coding sequence is TGTGCCAGCAGCGTGGGGGGAAGGCTCTACGAGCAGTACTTC.

The rearrangement uses TRBV14 and TRBJ1-6, with 9 bases aligning to TRBD1. The CDR3 consists of 16 residues. J was trimmed by 8 bases and V by 0 bases; bases with no gene match: 5. Germline V gene sequence: CDR1 SGHDN, CDR2 FVKESK. The CDR3 region is CASSQEMGQGDSPLHF. DNA of the CDR3: TGTGCCAGCAGCCAAGAAATGGGACAGGGTGATTCACCCCTCCACTTT.

The chain combines TRBV5-4 with TRBJ1-6; no clear D gene. The V gene's germline CDR1 is SGHNT and CDR2 YYREEE (reference sequence). The CDR3 is made up of 14 amino acids. V was pared by 2 bases and J by 7 bases, with 10 bases between. The CDR3 bases are TGTGCCAGCAGCTTCCTAAGCACGAATTCACCCCTCCACTTT. Protein sequence: CASSFLSTNSPLHF.

V and J are TRBV6-6 and TRBJ2-2, with D perhaps matching TRBD1 (5 bases). The germline V gene has CDR1 MNHNY and CDR2 SVGAGI (reference sequence). V dropped 2 bases and J dropped 4 bases, with 14 bases sitting between them. CDR3 size: 16 residues. CDR3 nucleotides: TGTGCCAGCAGTTACGGTGGGCAGGGCTTCACCGGGGAGCTGTTTTTT. This sequence encodes CASSYGGQGFTGELFF.

J is TRBJ2-7 and V is TRBV28; 11 nucleotides match TRBD2. J gave up 5 bases and V 5 bases, and 8 bases lay outside the gene matches. Germline V CDR1 and CDR2: MDHEN, SYDVKM. CDR3 length equals 15 residues. CDR3 region: CASSQSSGRRDEQYF. The CDR3 nucleotides read TGTGCCAGCAGTCAGTCTAGCGGGAGGCGGGACGAGCAGTACTTC. The complete variable domain, with remaining parts taken from reference TRBV28 and TRBJ2-7, reads DVKVTQSSRYLVKRTGEKVFLECVQDMDHENMFWYRQDPGLGLRLIYFSYDVKMKEKGDIPEGYSVSREKKERFSLILESASTNQTSMYLCASSQSSGRRDEQYFGPGTRLTVT.

The chain uses TRBV7-3 and TRBJ2-3; the D gene is possibly TRBD2 (6 bases). Trimming took 5 bases from V and 2 from J, leaving 14 bases between them. Germline lookup yields CDR1 SGHTA and CDR2 FQGTGA. CDR3 length: 15 amino acids. In nucleotides, the CDR3 is TGTGCCAGCAGCATAATAGCGGCACCCACAGATACGCAGTATTTT. As protein: CASSIIAAPTDTQYF.

This rearrangement joins TRBV5-1 to TRBJ2-7; D is possibly TRBD1 (6 bases). The V end was cut by 0 bases, the J end by 7 bases, with 17 bases between. This CDR3 is built from 15 residues. Germline assignment: CDR1 SGHRS and CDR2 YFSETQ. The CDR3 nucleotides read TGCGCCAGCAGCTTGGAGGGGACAAATGCAGGTGAGCAGTACTTC. Residues: CASSLEGTNAGEQYF.

This clone has a single count. V gene TRBV6-6 combines with J gene TRBJ2-7, with TRBD2 as a possible D gene (6 bases). This CDR3 spans 13 amino acids. The germline gives CDR1 MNHNY, CDR2 SVGAGI (reference sequence). Trimming cost V 2 bases and J 3 bases, with 8 bases left between them. The CDR3 coding sequence is TGTGCCAGCAGTTACCTGGGGGGCTACGAGCAGTACTTC. Translation: CASSYLGGYEQYF.

The rearrangement joins TRBV5-6 to TRBJ1-2; tentatively, D is TRBD1 (5 bases). This CDR3 comprises 14 residues. Germline V gives CDR1 SGHDT, CDR2 YYEEEE. Trimming took 5 bases from V and 0 from J, leaving 11 bases between them. In DNA, the CDR3 is TGTGCCAGCAGAGCGACAGTCGCTAACTATGGCTACACCTTC. This gives the protein CASRATVANYGYTF.

The V call is TRBV28, the J call TRBJ2-3, with a weak D call TRBD1 (5 bases). Deletions cut 11 bases from V and 1 base from J, with 7 bases between. CDR1 is MDHEN and CDR2 is SYDVKM in the germline V gene. The length of the CDR3 is 11 residues. CDR3: CAVGGTDTQYF. The CDR3 nucleotides are TGTGCCGTAGGGGGCACAGATACGCAGTATTTT.

V gene TRBV5-4 combines with J gene TRBJ2-2; TRBD1 matches at 8 bases. CDR3 length: 17 residues. In germline, CDR1 is SGHNT, CDR2 YYREEE (reference sequence). The ends lost 3 bases at V and 1 base at J; junction bases unmatched: 8. DNA of the CDR3: TGTGCCAGCAGCTCCGCACCGGACAGGGTGAACACCGGGGAGCTGTTTTTT. Its protein is CASSSAPDRVNTGELFF.

On this clone itself: Other DNA variants within this sample encode the same CDR3. The chain carries TRBV5-4 and TRBJ1-1; possibly TRBD1 for D (6 bases). The CDR3 is 15 residues long. Trimming stripped 5 bases from V and 2 bases from J, with 16 bases between. Germline loops: CDR1 SGHNT, CDR2 YYREEE (reference sequence). The DNA for the CDR3 is TGTGCCAGCAGACCTGGACAGCACATTAACACTGAAGCTTTCTTT. Translating gives CASRPGQHINTEAFF.

This sequence joins TRBV5-1 and TRBJ2-1; 9 nucleotides match TRBD2. Germline CDR1 is SGHRS and CDR2 is YFSETQ. The CDR3 runs 14 residues. Losses at the gene ends were 6 bases for V and 9 bases for J; bases not matched to a gene: 10. The chain's CDR3 is CASTRGREGREQFF. Here the CDR3 DNA reads TGCGCCAGCACCCGGGGGCGGGAGGGACGTGAGCAGTTCTTC.

The chain employs TRBV5-4 and TRBJ1-2, with 8 nucleotides matching TRBD1. Germline V lookup: CDR1 SGHNT, CDR2 YYREEE (reference sequence). With V trimmed by 3 bases and J by 4 bases, 5 bases remained unmatched. The CDR3 length is 14 residues. CDR3 region: CASSSQGVSYGYTF. Here the CDR3 DNA reads TGTGCCAGCAGCTCACAGGGGGTGAGCTATGGCTACACCTTC.